Below are 13 T cell receptor beta chains sequenced from a single sample in a study of CD8 T cells in Susac syndrome (dated 2019 in TCRdb). Libraries were prepared through the immunoSEQ multiplex PCR assay. RNA was extracted using the RNeasy kit, and 0.5 to 1 microgram was reverse transcribed with random hexamers. TCRdb reran the public reads through fastp at Q25 and MiXCR, keeping productive beta chains. Here each entry gathers all rows of one CDR3 protein and keeps the most common genes and DNA. The sample yields roughly 200,000 distinct CDR3 sequences; approximately 95% were counted once. Jointly, the top ten make up approximately 0.098% of the sample. Material: CD4+ T cells from PBMCs. All receptors come from a human donor in good health.

The chain has TRBV21-1 and TRBJ2-3; the D segment call TRBD1 is taken from the table without a DNA check. TRBV21-1 corresponds to a pseudogene. The CDR3 contains 18 residues. CDR3 sequence reads: CASSKWDLQGERADTQYF. CDR3 nucleotides: TGTGCCAGCAGCAAATGGGACCTCCAGGGGGAACGAGCGGATACGCAGTATTTT.

CDR3 sequence reads: CASSPTPAGGLNTEAFF. The DNA for the CDR3 is TGCGCCAGCAGCCCTACGCCCGCAGGGGGCCTCAACACTGAAGCTTTCTTT. The genes are TRBV4-3 and TRBJ1-1, with 8 positions matching TRBD1. V lost 4 bases, J lost 2 bases, and 12 bases stayed unmatched. Germline values: CDR1 LGHNA, CDR2 YSLEER. The CDR3 contains 17 residues.

The genes are TRBV20-1 and TRBJ1-2; D is unresolved. The V gene's germline CDR1 is DFQATT and CDR2 SNEGSKA (reference sequence). V was cut by 3 bases and J by 2 bases, with 13 bases left in between. CDR3 size: 14 residues. CDR3 region: CSASRQDLNYGYTF. CDR3 DNA: TGCAGTGCTAGTCGTCAGGACCTCAACTATGGCTACACCTTC.

The chain is built from TRBV9 and TRBJ2-5; 8 positions agree with TRBD2. V lost 0 bases and J lost 4; bases outside the gene matches: 8. Germline V CDR1 and CDR2: SGDLS, YYNGEE. This CDR3 is built from 16 residues. CDR3 sequence: CASSVGLRGARETQYF. CDR3 nucleotide sequence: TGTGCCAGCAGCGTAGGTTTGCGGGGGGCTAGAGAGACCCAGTACTTC. The whole variable domain, remainder taken from reference TRBV9 and TRBJ2-5, is DSGVTQTPKHLITATGQRVTLRCSPRSGDLSVYWYQQSLDQGLQFLIQYYNGEERAKGNILERFSAQQFPDLHSELNLSSLELGDSALYFCASSVGLRGARETQYFGPGTRLLVL.

The chain links TRBV29-1 to TRBJ2-1; 11 positions match TRBD2. The V and J ends lost 3 bases and 6 bases, in that order; junction bases with no gene match: 4. This CDR3 has 14 amino acids. Per germline, CDR1 SQVTM and CDR2 ANQGSEA. The CDR3 nucleotides read TGCAGCGTTGATTGGACTAGCGGGTTCAATGAGCAGTTCTTC. Its protein product is CSVDWTSGFNEQFF.

J is TRBJ2-2 and V is TRBV4-3, with TRBD2 matching 11 bases. The V segment lost 3 bases and the J segment 6 bases; nucleotides outside the gene matches: 6. The CDR3 is 16 residues long. Looked up from germline, CDR1 is LGHNA and CDR2 is YSLEER. In DNA, the CDR3 is TGCGCCAGCAGCCACCGTAGCGGGGGGGCCGCCGGGGAGCTGTTTTTT. Its translation is CASSHRSGGAAGELFF.

This clonotype appeared a single time. The chain is built from TRBV7-2 and TRBJ2-1; 11 bases are shared with TRBD2. Germline CDR1 is SGHTA and CDR2 is FQGNSA. Trimming took 3 bases from V and 0 from J; bases not matched to a gene: 4. The CDR3 length is 17 residues. CDR3 residues: CASSFSGGAGSYNEQFF. In DNA form, the CDR3 reads TGTGCCAGCAGCTTTAGCGGGGGGGCTGGCTCCTACAATGAGCAGTTCTTC. The variable domain in full, with the rest retrieved from reference TRBV7-2 and TRBJ2-1, is GAGVSQSPSNKVTEKGKDVELRCDPISGHTALYWYRQSLGQGLEFLIYFQGNSAPDKSGLPSDRFSAERTGGSVSTLTIQRTQQEDSAVYLCASSFSGGAGSYNEQFFGPGTRLTVL.

The chain uses TRBV19 and TRBJ1-2, with 7 positions matching TRBD1. This CDR3 has 14 residues. The junction had 7 bases not matched to a gene; V was cut back by 4 bases and J by 5 bases. Germline V gives CDR1 LNHDA, CDR2 SQIVND (reference sequence). The CDR3 nucleotides are TGTGCCAGTAGTACGACCGGGACAGCGTATGGCTACACCTTC. It codes for CASSTTGTAYGYTF.

This clonotype was detected once. The chain uses TRBV4-2 and TRBJ2-2; no definite D call. Germline CDR1 and CDR2: LGHNA and YNFKEQ. Trimming cost V 2 bases and J 4 bases, with 2 bases left between them. The CDR3 is made up of 12 amino acids. This chain's CDR3 is CASSQPTGELFF. DNA of the CDR3: TGTGCCAGCAGCCAACCCACCGGGGAGCTGTTTTTT.

V usage is TRBV19 and J usage is TRBJ1-5, with D perhaps TRBD1 (6 bases). Trimming removed 10 bases at V and 2 bases at J, with 15 bases between. The CDR3 consists of 14 residues. The germline V gene encodes CDR1 LNHDA and CDR2 SQIVND (reference sequence). The CDR3 region has the DNA TGTGCCACGTCACAGGGTCGGGGCAATCAGCCCCAGCATTTT. Translated: CATSQGRGNQPQHF.

This chain connects TRBV5-4 to TRBJ2-7, with D perhaps TRBD1 (6 bases). Germline CDR1 reads SGHNT; CDR2 reads YYREEE (reference sequence). CDR3 length equals 12 residues. Trimming pared 4 bases from V and 5 bases from J, leaving 10 bases between. The CDR3 DNA reads as TGTGCCAGCAGCCGCACAGGGAACGAGCAGTACGTC. Protein: CASSRTGNEQYV.

V gene TRBV5-4 combines with J gene TRBJ2-5; no reliable D call. The CDR3 loop spans 14 amino acids. V lost 0 bases and J 1 base, leaving 7 bases between the germline ends. CDR1 SGHNT and CDR2 YYREEE come from the germline V gene (reference sequence). This chain's CDR3 is CASSLDRLQETQYF. The CDR3 coding sequence is TGTGCCAGCAGCTTGGACAGACTCCAAGAGACCCAGTACTTC.

The DNA of the CDR3 is TGTGCCAGCAGCCCAGATGGGGGTAACACCGGGGAGCTGTTTTTT. Its protein product is CASSPDGGNTGELFF. The chain has TRBV7-9 and TRBJ2-2; the D gene could be TRBD1 or TRBD2 (5 bases each). Trimming took off 5 bases at V and 2 bases at J, with 12 bases between the two ends. CDR3 length: 15 residues. Germline V gene data show CDR1 as SEHNR and CDR2 as FQNEAQ (reference sequence).